One sample yielded the 15 T cell receptor beta chains listed below, sequenced in a study of blood T cell repertoires in COVID-19. Here immunoSEQ multiplex PCR was the method, and the copy in TCRdb shows in-frame clones only, minus some. The sample has some 96,000 clones; 80% are singletons. The sample consisted of peripheral blood. These TCRs come from an older man with active or convalescent COVID-19.

The chain combines TRBV5-4 with TRBJ2-6; 8 bases are a match to TRBD1. V lost 5 bases and J lost 4; bases outside the gene matches: 5. Germline V gene data show CDR1 as SGHNT and CDR2 as YYREEE (reference sequence). The CDR3 spans 15 residues. CDR3 amino acids: CASSAGGRGANVLTF. The CDR3 nucleotides read TGTGCCAGCAGTGCAGGGGGCCGAGGGGCCAACGTCCTGACTTTC. The full variable domain, in which reference TRBV5-4 and TRBJ2-6 provide the parts outside the CDR3, is ETGVTQSPTHLIKTRGQQVTLRCSSQSGHNTVSWYQQALGQGPQFIFQYYREEENGRGNFPPRFSGLQFPNYSSELNVNALELDDSALYLCASSAGGRGANVLTFGAGSRLTVL.

This clone was seen only a few times. The rearrangement links TRBV7-9 to TRBJ1-2, with 7 bases aligning to TRBD1. V trimming: 4 bases; J trimming: 1 base; junction bases outside the gene matches: 6. Germline CDR1 and CDR2: SEHNR and FQNEAQ (reference sequence). The CDR3 sequence is 15 residues long. The CDR3 sequence is CASSSRPGGNYGYTF. CDR3 coding DNA: TGTGCCAGCAGCTCCCGGCCAGGGGGTAACTATGGCTACACCTTC.

This clone has more than one count but fewer than ten. The chain is built from TRBV2 and TRBJ1-1, with 7 nucleotides matching TRBD1. V was pared by 6 bases and J by 5 bases, with 9 bases of the junction left unmatched. The germline gives CDR1 SNHLY, CDR2 FYNNEI. This CDR3 contains 14 residues. CDR3 region: CASSSRTGGTEAFF. The CDR3 DNA sequence: TGTGCCAGCAGCTCCCGGACAGGAGGGACTGAAGCTTTCTTT.

This clone showed up just a few times. The chain uses TRBV28 and TRBJ1-5, with 9 bases that match TRBD1. V was pared by 6 bases and J by 7 bases, with 7 bases of the junction left unmatched. The CDR3 contains 14 residues. The germline gives CDR1 MDHEN, CDR2 SYDVKM. The CDR3 sequence is CASREQGAVQPQHF. The CDR3 DNA reads TGTGCCAGCAGGGAACAGGGGGCAGTACAGCCCCAGCATTTT.

J is TRBJ2-2 and V is TRBV20-1, with 8 bases fitting TRBD1. CDR3 length: 15 amino acids. CDR1 is DFQATT, CDR2 SNEGSKA, per germline (reference sequence). Trimming at V came to 6 bases and at J to 5 bases, leaving 11 bases not matched to a gene. CDR3 sequence reads: CSASNGQGKTGELFF. The CDR3 nucleotides read TGCAGTGCCAGTAACGGACAGGGAAAGACCGGGGAGCTGTTTTTT.

This chain joins TRBV6-5 and TRBJ1-4; no clear D gene. The V end was cut by 4 bases, the J end by 8 bases, with 14 bases between. The germline CDR1 and CDR2 sequences are MNHEY and SVGAGI. The length of the CDR3 is 14 residues. The CDR3 coding sequence is TGTGCCAGCAGTTCGACGGACGGAGGGGAAAAACTGTTTTTT. Translated, it gives CASSSTDGGEKLFF.

V gene TRBV3-1 (or the pseudogene TRBV3-2) combines with J gene TRBJ2-2, with 8 nucleotides matching TRBD2. Germline V gene sequence: CDR1 LGHDT, CDR2 YNNKEL (reference sequence). CDR3 length: 17 amino acids. With V trimmed by 0 bases and J by 2 bases, 5 bases remained unmatched. The CDR3 coding sequence is TGTGCCAGCAGCCAAGAACGAAGCGGGGGCAACACCGGGGAGCTGTTTTTT. It translates to CASSQERSGGNTGELFF.

This clone was seen a few times. The chain recombines TRBV2 with TRBJ2-5, with D possibly matching TRBD1 (5 bases). There are 11 residues in the CDR3. With 4 bases removed from V and 7 bases from J, the gap between germline ends came to 7 bases. Germline CDR1 reads SNHLY; CDR2 reads FYNNEI. CDR3 in amino acids: CASSAQGTQYF. In DNA, the CDR3 is TGTGCCAGCAGTGCTCAGGGGACCCAGTACTTC. Drawing the rest from reference TRBV2 and TRBJ2-5, the complete variable domain is EPEVTQTPSHQVTQMGQEVILRCVPISNHLYFYWYRQILGQKVEFLVSFYNNEISEKSEIFDDQFSVERPDGSNFTLKIRSTKLEDSAMYFCASSAQGTQYFGPGTRLLVL.

This chain uses TRBV6-5 with TRBJ1-1; 7 bases are a match to TRBD1. The CDR3 is 14 amino acids. Germline CDR1 is MNHEY and CDR2 is SVGAGI. Germline trimming cut 6 bases from V and 1 base from J; bases unmatched to any gene: 5. The CDR3 nucleotides read TGTGCCAGCAGACGACAGGGCCCGAACACTGAAGCTTTCTTT. Amino acid sequence: CASRRQGPNTEAFF.

The rearrangement joins TRBV5-1 to TRBJ2-1, with 8 bases that match TRBD2. CDR3 length: 15 amino acids. Germline loops: CDR1 SGHRS, CDR2 YFSETQ. The V gene end was trimmed by 2 bases and the J gene end by 6 bases; junction bases not matched to a gene: 7. CDR3 amino acids: CASSFVAGGGNEQFF. The CDR3 DNA reads TGCGCCAGCAGCTTCGTCGCGGGAGGAGGCAATGAGCAGTTCTTC.

The rearrangement uses TRBV9 and TRBJ2-1; 11 bases fit TRBD1. The ends lost 3 bases at V and 10 bases at J; junction bases unmatched: 12. The CDR3 has 16 residues. In germline, CDR1 is SGDLS, CDR2 YYNGEE. The CDR3 protein is CASSAAGGQGGLEQFF. CDR3 bases: TGTGCCAGCAGCGCGGCCGGGGGACAGGGGGGTTTGGAGCAGTTCTTC.

The chain links TRBV27 to TRBJ2-2; D possibly corresponds to TRBD2 (7 bases). The CDR3 sequence is 15 residues long. CDR1 MNHEY and CDR2 SMNVEV come from the germline V gene (reference sequence). Trimming cost V 2 bases and J 6 bases, with 13 bases left between them. CDR3 sequence: CASSLAGAPSGELFF. CDR3 DNA sequence: TGTGCCAGCAGTTTAGCGGGGGCCCCCTCCGGGGAGCTGTTTTTT.

This clone was seen only a few times. The CDR3 is CASSLTGQSTDTQYF. In nucleotides, the CDR3 is TGTGCCAGCAGCCTAACAGGACAGAGCACAGATACGCAGTATTTT. The chain couples TRBV7-2 to TRBJ2-3; D perhaps matches TRBD1 (6 bases). The V gene lost 5 bases and the J gene lost 0 bases, with 12 bases spanning the gap. The germline CDR1 and CDR2 sequences are SGHTA and FQGNSA. There are 15 residues in the CDR3.

V usage is TRBV7-9 and J usage is TRBJ1-2; D ambiguous. Germline V gene data show CDR1 as SEHNR and CDR2 as FQNEAQ (reference sequence). This CDR3 comprises 11 residues. V was pared by 2 bases and J by 7 bases, with 5 bases between. In DNA form, the CDR3 reads TGTGCCAGCAGCTTATCCGTTGGCTACACCTTC. It is translated as CASSLSVGYTF.

The rearrangement uses TRBV6-5 and TRBJ1-5, with D perhaps TRBD1 (5 bases). The CDR3 has 15 residues. The V gene lost 6 bases and the J gene lost 4 bases, with 16 bases spanning the gap. The germline V gene has CDR1 MNHEY and CDR2 SVGAGI. CDR3 sequence (DNA): TGTGCCAGCAGGGGCCCCCCGGGGGTTAATCAGCCCCAGCATTTT. Its protein is CASRGPPGVNQPQHF.